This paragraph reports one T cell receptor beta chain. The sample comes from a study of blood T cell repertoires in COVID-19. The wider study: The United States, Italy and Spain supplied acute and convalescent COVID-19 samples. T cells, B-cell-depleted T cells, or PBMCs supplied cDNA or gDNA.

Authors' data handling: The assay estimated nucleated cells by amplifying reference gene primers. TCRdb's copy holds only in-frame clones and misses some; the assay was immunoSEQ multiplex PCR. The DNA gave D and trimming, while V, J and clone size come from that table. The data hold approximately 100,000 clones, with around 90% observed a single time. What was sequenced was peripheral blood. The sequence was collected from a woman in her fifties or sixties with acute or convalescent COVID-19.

The CDR3: CASSAPTSGRSDTQYF. CDR3 nucleotide sequence: TGTGCCAGCAGCGCCCCTACTAGCGGGAGATCAGATACGCAGTATTTT. The chain combines TRBV9 with TRBJ2-3, with 11 bases fitting TRBD2. Germline loops: CDR1 SGDLS, CDR2 YYNGEE. The CDR3 has 16 residues. V lost 3 bases to trimming and J lost 4 bases; unmatched junction nucleotides: 7. Looking up the rest from reference TRBV9 and TRBJ2-3 gives the full variable domain: DSGVTQTPKHLITATGQRVTLRCSPRSGDLSVYWYQQSLDQGLQFLIQYYNGEERAKGNILERFSAQQFPDLHSELNLSSLELGDSALYFCASSAPTSGRSDTQYFGPGTRLTVL.